The text below deals with one T cell receptor (beta chain). What it binds is unknown. This sample stems from a study of blood T cells in healthy people across ages. Regarding the study as a whole: Across the age range, TCR beta diversity per million T cells fell in a roughly linear way.

Healthy individuals of Caucasian origin from Russia, aged roughly 6 to 100, served as donors. This CDR3 comprises 12 residues. CDR1 and CDR2 (germline): SGHRS, YFSETQ. A second 7 to 11 cycle PCR used barcoded and J-beta primers. TCRdb used MiXCR to reprocess the 5' RACE reads, holding one entry per CDR3 protein. The table includes some 1.1 million distinct CDR3 sequences, under 40% detected once. Sequencing was carried out using blood. This sequence joins TRBV5-1 and TRBJ2-5; D not resolved. TRBJ2-7 matches the DNA end more closely, so the J call is doubtful. This TCR was sampled from a man between 18 and 35 years old in good health. CDR3 nucleotide sequence: TGCGCCAGCAGCTTAACCCTAAACGAGCAGTACTTC. It codes for CASSLTLNEQYF.